The 25 T cell receptor beta chains listed next were all sequenced from one sample in a study of patients and donors after allogeneic stem cell transplantation. TCRdb re-analysed the RT-PCR reads in MiXCR, keeping a single row per CDR3 protein. The sample yields 920,000 or so distinct CDR3 sequences, 18% seen once. The sample was blood, either unsorted or a sorted T cell fraction (not recorded which). The receptor set was obtained from a human donor who was either an allogeneic HSCT recipient or a stem cell or donor lymphocyte infusion donor (not recorded which). It is not recorded whose cells these are; they may come from a transplant donor.

This rearrangement joins TRBV2 to TRBJ1-6, with D possibly TRBD1 on 6 matching bases. V gave up 7 bases and J gave up 11 bases, with 18 bases separating them. In germline, CDR1 is SNHLY, CDR2 FYNNEI. The CDR3 loop spans 14 amino acids. The CDR3 is CASTLTGGRAPLHF. Here the CDR3 DNA reads TGTGCCAGCACCCTGACAGGAGGAAGGGCACCCCTCCACTTT. Using reference TRBV2 and TRBJ1-6 for the parts outside the CDR3, the full variable domain is EPEVTQTPSHQVTQMGQEVILRCVPISNHLYFYWYRQILGQKVEFLVSFYNNEISEKSEIFDDQFSVERPDGSNFTLKIRSTKLEDSAMYFCASTLTGGRAPLHFGNGTRLTVT.

This clonotype has more than one count but fewer than ten. The chain employs TRBV12-3 or TRBV12-4 and TRBJ1-2, with D unresolved. The CDR3 is 13 amino acids. Trimming took 6 bases from V and 4 from J, leaving 12 bases between them. In nucleotides, the CDR3 is TGTGCCAGCAGCTCCGGGTACGGCTATGGCTACACCTTC. The encoded protein is CASSSGYGYGYTF.

This clonotype showed up just a few times. The chain is built from TRBV12-3 or TRBV12-4 and TRBJ2-1; D gene ambiguous. V lost 1 base, J lost 12 bases, and 13 bases lay in between. The CDR3 spans 13 residues. This chain's CDR3 is CASSLDPKPTQFF. DNA of the CDR3: TGTGCCAGCAGTTTAGACCCCAAACCAACGCAGTTCTTC.

V is TRBV7-9 and J is TRBJ2-1; 7 bases are shared with TRBD2. Trimming removed 5 bases from V and 8 bases from J; junction bases left unmatched: 6. The CDR3 length is 13 residues. Germline V gene data show CDR1 as SEHNR and CDR2 as FQNEAQ (reference sequence). The CDR3: CASSPTSLDEQFF. Here the CDR3 DNA reads TGTGCCAGCAGCCCGACTAGCCTCGATGAGCAGTTCTTC.

V is TRBV9 and J is TRBJ2-1; 14 bases map to TRBD2. Per the germline V gene, CDR1 is SGDLS and CDR2 is YYNGEE. The CDR3 runs 15 residues. Unmatched junction bases numbered 5, after V lost 3 bases and J lost 9 bases. The CDR3 reads CASSDGTSGSTEQFF. DNA for the CDR3: TGTGCCAGCAGCGATGGGACTAGCGGGAGTACTGAGCAGTTCTTC.

A few counts support this clonotype. V is TRBV6-5 and J is TRBJ2-7, with 9 nucleotides matching TRBD1. Germline CDR1 reads MNHEY; CDR2 reads SVGAGI. J was trimmed by 5 bases and V by 0 bases; bases with no gene match: 2. The CDR3 runs to 14 residues. This chain's CDR3 is CASSYSTGGNEQYF. The CDR3 region has the DNA TGTGCCAGCAGTTACTCGACAGGGGGGAACGAGCAGTACTTC.

This clonotype has only a few counts. The chain recombines TRBV4-2 with TRBJ2-3; D is ambiguous. V was pared by 0 bases and J by 0 bases, with 10 bases between. The CDR3 has 16 amino acids. Germline loops: CDR1 LGHNA, CDR2 YNFKEQ. CDR3 DNA sequence: TGTGCCAGCAGCCAAGAGGCGCGGTGGAGCACAGATACGCAGTATTTT. Translating it yields CASSQEARWSTDTQYF.

This clonotype turned up a few times. V is TRBV3-1 and J is TRBJ2-5; 7 nucleotides align to TRBD1. This CDR3 region has 16 residues. J lost 4 bases, V lost 1 base, and 9 bases had no gene match. CDR1 and CDR2 from the germline V gene are LGHDT and YNNKEL (reference sequence). The CDR3 reads CASSQAHRGSGETQYF. CDR3 coding DNA: TGTGCCAGCAGCCAAGCGCACAGGGGATCTGGAGAGACCCAGTACTTC.

The chain combines TRBV9 with TRBJ2-7; D remains ambiguous. The V and J ends lost 0 bases and 0 bases respectively, with 10 bases between them. CDR3 length equals 15 residues. Germline loops: CDR1 SGDLS, CDR2 YYNGEE. The CDR3 region is CASSVAGPSSYEQYF. CDR3 in DNA: TGTGCCAGCAGCGTAGCCGGCCCCAGCTCCTACGAGCAGTACTTC.

This clonotype turned up a few times. V and J are TRBV7-9 and TRBJ2-5; 7 bases map to TRBD1. The trim removed 5 bases at V and 1 base at J, leaving 7 bases unmatched. The CDR3 runs 15 residues. CDR1 SEHNR and CDR2 FQNEAQ come from the germline V gene (reference sequence). As DNA, the CDR3 is TGTGCCAGCAGCGACTCGGACAGGCCCCAAGAGACCCAGTACTTC. Its translation: CASSDSDRPQETQYF.

This rearrangement joins TRBV24-1 to TRBJ2-3; TRBD1 matches at 9 bases. The germline V gene has CDR1 KGHDR and CDR2 SFDVKD. The CDR3 loop spans 15 amino acids. Trimming cost V 6 bases and J 2 bases; bases outside gene matches: 5. The CDR3 region is CATSPGTGHTDTQYF. CDR3 DNA: TGTGCCACCAGTCCCGGGACAGGGCACACAGATACGCAGTATTTT.

This clonotype appeared once. CDR3 coding DNA: TGTGCCAGCAGCCCGGCGACTAGCGGGGCATACGGTGAGCAGTTCTTC. Amino acid sequence: CASSPATSGAYGEQFF. This chain connects TRBV9 to TRBJ2-1; 11 nucleotides align to TRBD2. V lost 4 bases and J lost 9; bases outside the gene matches: 12. Germline CDR1 is SGDLS and CDR2 is YYNGEE. CDR3 length equals 16 residues.

This clonotype was recorded at least ten times. V usage is TRBV10-3 and J usage is TRBJ1-3; D unresolved. Germline V gene sequence: CDR1 ENHRY, CDR2 SYGVKD. CDR3 length: 14 amino acids. V lost 6 bases and J 0 bases, leaving 9 bases between the germline ends. CDR3 region: CAISGTDSGNTIYF. The CDR3 bases are TGTGCCATCAGCGGAACAGACTCTGGAAACACCATATATTTT.

This clonotype was seen only a few times. The gene calls are TRBV18 and TRBJ2-7; the D is unclear. V gave up 2 bases and J gave up 2 bases, with 7 bases separating them. The CDR3 sequence is 13 residues long. The germline V gene has CDR1 KGHSH and CDR2 LQKENI. The DNA of the CDR3 is TGTGCCAGCTCACCAAGGCTCCCCTACGAGCAGTACTTC. Translating gives CASSPRLPYEQYF.

This clonotype was recorded once. The J gene is TRBJ1-4, the V gene TRBV2; weak D call: TRBD1 (6 bases). The V gene lost 6 bases and the J gene lost 8 bases, with 16 bases spanning the gap. The germline V gene has CDR1 SNHLY and CDR2 FYNNEI. This CDR3 is built from 14 residues. In DNA form, the CDR3 reads TGTGCCAGCAGGGAACAGGGCTTTCGGGAAAAACTGTTTTTT. It codes for CASREQGFREKLFF.

This clonotype showed up just a few times. The chain employs TRBV7-9 and TRBJ2-1; 9 bases are shared with TRBD2. The V gene's germline CDR1 is SEHNR and CDR2 FQNEAQ (reference sequence). Losses at the gene ends were 6 bases for V and 9 bases for J; bases not matched to a gene: 6. CDR3 length equals 13 residues. Here the CDR3 reads CASSMAGGREQFF. The CDR3 nucleotides are TGTGCCAGCAGTATGGCGGGGGGGCGTGAGCAGTTCTTC. Based on the CDR3 plus reference TRBV7-9 and TRBJ2-1, the full variable domain is DTGVSQNPRHKITKRGQNVTFRCDPISEHNRLYWYRQTLGQGPEFLTYFQNEAQLEKSRLLSDRFSAERPKGSFSTLEIQRTEQGDSAMYLCASSMAGGREQFFGPGTRLTVL.

This clonotype was counted a few times. V gene TRBV20-1 combines with J gene TRBJ2-5, with 11 bases lining up with TRBD2. This CDR3 spans 15 amino acids. V gave up 1 base and J gave up 4 bases; unmatched junction bases: 5. CDR1 is DFQATT and CDR2 is SNEGSKA in the germline V gene (reference sequence). The CDR3: CSARGVAGGRETQYF. As DNA, the CDR3 is TGCAGTGCTAGAGGGGTAGCGGGGGGGCGAGAGACCCAGTACTTC.

This sequence joins TRBV25-1 and TRBJ2-7; TRBD1 or TRBD2 may be the D gene (6 bases each). Trimming stripped 4 bases from V and 7 bases from J, with 17 bases between. The CDR3 is 14 residues long. Germline CDR1 is MGHDK and CDR2 is SYGVNS. The CDR3 spells CASSASQGRWEQYF. Written as DNA, the CDR3 is TGTGCCAGCAGTGCGAGCCAGGGGAGGTGGGAGCAGTACTTC.

On this clonotype: Just one base apart from a much larger clone, this may be a read error. The rearrangement joins TRBV19 to TRBJ2-2; D gene unclear. CDR1 is LNHDA and CDR2 is SQIVND in the germline V gene (reference sequence). This CDR3 has 11 residues. With 8 bases removed from V and 5 bases from J, the gap between germline ends came to 6 bases. The CDR3 spells CASGETGELFF. The CDR3 DNA sequence: TGTGCCAGTGGGGAAACCGGGGAGCTGTTTTTT.

The chain couples TRBV6-1 to TRBJ1-2; D perhaps matches TRBD1 (6 bases). The V and J ends lost 5 bases and 1 base respectively, with 14 bases between them. The V gene's germline CDR1 is MNHNS and CDR2 SASEGT. This CDR3 has 15 residues. The CDR3 coding sequence is TGTGCCAGCAGTCGCCCCGTACAGGGTAACTATGGCTACACCTTC. Translation: CASSRPVQGNYGYTF.

This clonotype was seen many times. The J gene is TRBJ2-7, the V gene TRBV29-1, with D unresolved. Trimming removed 6 bases from V and 0 bases from J, with 15 bases in between. The CDR3 is 14 amino acids. The germline V gene encodes CDR1 SQVTM and CDR2 ANQGSEA. The CDR3 loop reads CSVLRTATSYEQYF. In DNA, the CDR3 is TGCAGCGTCCTCAGGACCGCAACCTCCTACGAGCAGTACTTC.

This clonotype has a count of ten or more. The V gene is TRBV29-1, the J gene TRBJ1-5; perhaps TRBD1 as D (5 bases). The CDR3 loop spans 13 amino acids. Trimming cost V 6 bases and J 4 bases, with 13 bases left between them. Germline V lookup: CDR1 SQVTM, CDR2 ANQGSEA. CDR3 amino acids: CSVHQGGNQPQHF. For the CDR3, the DNA is TGCAGCGTACATCAGGGCGGGAATCAGCCCCAGCATTTT.

The chain employs TRBV30 and TRBJ1-4; D not resolved. CDR1 is GTSNPN and CDR2 is SVGIG in the germline V gene (reference sequence). CDR3 length equals 13 residues. The V and J ends lost 3 bases and 4 bases respectively, with 9 bases between them. The CDR3 sequence is CAWRDGVNEKLFF. The CDR3 DNA follows: TGTGCCTGGAGGGACGGAGTTAATGAAAAACTGTTTTTT.

V usage is TRBV11-3 and J usage is TRBJ2-1; D gene uncertain. The CDR3 covers 13 residues. The V and J ends lost 3 bases and 9 bases respectively, with 12 bases between them. Germline V lookup: CDR1 SGHNT, CDR2 YENEEA. The DNA of the CDR3 is TGTGCCAGCAGCTTGGCGCTCGGTAGTGAGCAGTTCTTC. As protein: CASSLALGSEQFF. The whole variable domain, filled in from reference TRBV11-3 and TRBJ2-1, reads EAGVVQSPRYKIIEKKQPVAFWCNPISGHNTLYWYLQNLGQGPELLIRYENEEAVDDSQLPKDRFSAERLKGVDSTLKIQPAELGDSAVYLCASSLALGSEQFFGPGTRLTVL.

The rearrangement uses TRBV4-1 and TRBJ2-1; the D gene is possibly TRBD2 (6 bases). V gave up 4 bases and J gave up 9 bases, with 10 bases separating them. CDR1 and CDR2 (germline): MGHRA, YSYEKL. The CDR3 covers 12 residues. This CDR3 reads CASSPGLLEQFF. As DNA, the CDR3 is TGCGCCAGCAGCCCGGGACTTCTTGAGCAGTTCTTC.